Detailed here is one TCR beta chain. TCRdb keeps only in-frame clones here, not all; method: immunoSEQ multiplex PCR. The data contain some 97,000 clones, about 89% of them singletons. The record originates from a study of T cell responses to AZD1222 COVID-19 vaccine. This clonotype was obtained from an adult in good health. The source was peripheral blood, collected on day 0 of AZD1222 vaccination.

CDR3 nucleotides: TGCGCCAGCAGCTCCTCAGGGGGCATGAACACTGAAGCTTTCTTT. It encodes CASSSSGGMNTEAFF. The J gene is TRBJ1-1, the V gene TRBV5-1; the match to TRBD1 covers 8 bases. Germline values: CDR1 SGHRS, CDR2 YFSETQ. J lost 0 bases, V lost 3 bases, and 4 bases had no gene match. This CDR3 has 15 amino acids.